This passage covers 8 T cell receptor beta chains from one sample sequenced in a study of blood T cell repertoires in COVID-19. Sequencing was performed with immunoSEQ multiplex PCR; in TCRdb, only in-frame clones are kept and a portion is missing. The data show approximately 170,000 clones, 83% seen once. Sequencing used peripheral blood. The origin of the receptors is a woman aged 70-85 years with COVID-19, enrolled during active disease.

This clone occurred many times. The chain recombines TRBV28 with TRBJ1-1, with D unclear. The CDR3 consists of 14 residues. V lost 2 bases and J 5 bases, leaving 12 bases between the germline ends. Germline CDR1 reads MDHEN; CDR2 reads SYDVKM. The CDR3 spells CASSLPGRRTEAFF. CDR3 nucleotide sequence: TGTGCCAGCAGTTTACCGGGAAGAAGGACTGAAGCTTTCTTT.

V usage is TRBV28 and J usage is TRBJ1-1; D may be TRBD1 (6 bases). The V gene lost 4 bases and the J gene lost 6 bases, with 15 bases spanning the gap. Germline loops: CDR1 MDHEN, CDR2 SYDVKM. The CDR3 loop spans 14 amino acids. CDR3 coding DNA: TGTGCCAGCAGTTCACCCGGTGACAGGCCTGAAGCTTTCTTT. This gives the protein CASSSPGDRPEAFF.

Remarks on this clone: At one boundary the junction diverges from the germline segment, which might be a read error. The V call is TRBV3-1 (or the pseudogene TRBV3-2), the J call TRBJ2-1, with 7 nucleotides matching TRBD2. Germline CDR1 is LGHDT and CDR2 is YNNKEL (reference sequence). This CDR3 comprises 12 residues. CDR3: CASSLDGGGCIF. The CDR3 DNA sequence: TGTGCCAGCAGCCTTGATGGGGGAGGGTGCATCTTC.

This chain connects TRBV19 to TRBJ1-5; perhaps TRBD1 as D (5 bases). V gave up 7 bases and J gave up 7 bases, with 20 bases separating them. The CDR3 totals 15 residues. From germline, CDR1 is LNHDA and CDR2 SQIVND (reference sequence). CDR3 residues: CASTQDLRVEQPQHF. The CDR3 DNA reads as TGTGCCAGTACCCAAGATCTCAGGGTCGAACAGCCCCAGCATTTT.

The chain combines TRBV3-1 (or the pseudogene TRBV3-2) with TRBJ1-2; 8 nucleotides agree with TRBD1. V trimming: 9 bases; J trimming: 4 bases; junction bases outside the gene matches: 7. CDR3 length equals 13 residues. Germline V gives CDR1 LGHDT, CDR2 YNNKEL (reference sequence). This CDR3 reads CASQAGTGYGYTF. The CDR3 nucleotides read TGTGCCAGTCAAGCCGGGACAGGCTATGGCTACACCTTC.

This rearrangement joins TRBV11-3 to TRBJ1-3; D is ambiguous. This CDR3 is built from 18 residues. Germline V gives CDR1 SGHNT, CDR2 YENEEA. The germline V and J ends were trimmed by 0 bases and 4 bases, with 19 bases remaining between them. CDR3 amino acids: CASSLDPGWGEEGNTIYF. The CDR3 nucleotides read TGTGCCAGCAGCTTAGATCCAGGTTGGGGAGAAGAAGGAAACACCATATATTTT.

The rearrangement links TRBV5-5 to TRBJ2-1; TRBD1 matches at 9 bases. Trimming removed 0 bases from V and 2 bases from J; junction bases left unmatched: 3. CDR3 length: 16 amino acids. CDR1 and CDR2 from the germline V gene are SGHKS and YYEKEE (reference sequence). CDR3 protein: CASSLAGQGTYNEQFF. The CDR3 DNA follows: TGTGCCAGCAGCTTGGCGGGACAGGGAACCTACAATGAGCAGTTCTTC.

In its sample, this clone was seen once. CDR3 sequence: CASSYGQGRETQYF. In nucleotides, the CDR3 is TGTGCCAGCAGCTACGGACAGGGTAGAGAGACCCAGTACTTC. The rearrangement links TRBV11-2 to TRBJ2-5, with TRBD1 matching 8 bases. After removal of 4 bases from V and 4 bases from J, the junction contained 5 bases not matched to a gene. Germline CDR1 and CDR2: SGHAT and FQNNGV. This CDR3 contains 14 residues. The full variable domain, in which reference TRBV11-2 and TRBJ2-5 provide the parts outside the CDR3, is EAGVAQSPRYKIIEKRQSVAFWCNPISGHATLYWYQQILGQGPKLLIQFQNNGVVDDSQLPKDRFSAERLKGVDSTLKIQPAKLEDSAVYLCASSYGQGRETQYFGPGTRLLVL.